Shown below are 27 T cell receptor beta chains from a single sample sequenced in a study of radiotherapy plus CTLA-4 blockade in lung cancer. Profiled with immunoSEQ multiplex PCR; TCRdb holds only in-frame clones, not every one. The sample comprises some 96,000 clones, 80% to 90% of which are singletons, and about 5.3% rests with the top ten. The specimen comprised peripheral blood, sampled from a patient treated with radiotherapy plus ipilimumab. Receptor source: a human donor with non-small cell lung cancer that progressed on radiotherapy plus ipilimumab.

V is TRBV6-5 and J is TRBJ1-2; the D is unclear. Germline CDR1 and CDR2: MNHEY and SVGAGI. The V end lost 6 bases, the J end lost 4 bases, and 15 bases lay between the germline ends. This CDR3 is built from 14 residues. CDR3 sequence: CASRPSWAGYGYTF. In DNA form, the CDR3 reads TGTGCCAGCAGACCTAGTTGGGCAGGCTATGGCTACACCTTC.

The rearrangement joins TRBV18 to TRBJ2-7; perhaps TRBD2 as D (5 bases). This CDR3 contains 14 residues. V lost 2 bases and J lost 3, with 11 bases in between. CDR1 and CDR2 (germline): KGHSH, LQKENI. The CDR3 is CASSPIEGLYEQYF. The CDR3 region has the DNA TGTGCCAGCTCACCAATCGAGGGCCTCTACGAGCAGTACTTC.

V gene TRBV6-4 combines with J gene TRBJ2-1, with 12 bases aligning to TRBD2. V shed 2 bases, J shed 9 bases, and the junction held 5 bases outside the gene matches. CDR1 is MRHNA and CDR2 is SNTAGT in the germline V gene. This CDR3 comprises 15 residues. CDR3 in amino acids: CASSDQTSGSVEQFF. DNA for the CDR3: TGTGCCAGCAGTGACCAGACTAGCGGGAGCGTTGAGCAGTTCTTC.

This chain joins TRBV15 and TRBJ2-7; perhaps TRBD2 as D (6 bases). The CDR3 consists of 15 residues. The V gene lost 6 bases and the J gene lost 0 bases, with 15 bases spanning the gap. Germline lookup yields CDR1 LNHNV and CDR2 YYDKDF (reference sequence). This CDR3 reads CATSPWGGNSYEQYF. The CDR3 DNA sequence: TGTGCCACCAGTCCCTGGGGCGGGAACTCCTACGAGCAGTACTTC.

This clone occurred once. The gene calls are TRBV5-4 and TRBJ2-3; possible D gene TRBD1, 6 bases. With 3 bases removed from V and 0 bases from J, the gap between germline ends came to 8 bases. The germline V gene encodes CDR1 SGHNT and CDR2 YYREEE (reference sequence). The CDR3 extends over 14 amino acids. DNA of the CDR3: TGTGCCAGCAGCTCGCAGGGGAGCACAGATACGCAGTATTTT. Amino acid sequence: CASSSQGSTDTQYF.

In its sample, this clone was seen once. The chain links TRBV7-2 to TRBJ1-2; a possible D gene is TRBD1 (6 bases). The CDR3 loop spans 15 amino acids. The germline gives CDR1 SGHTA, CDR2 FQGNSA. V lost 5 bases to trimming and J lost 4 bases, with 17 bases between them. The DNA for the CDR3 is TGTGCCAGCAGCCGAGACCGGGGGCTGGGCTATGGCTACACCTTC. Protein sequence: CASSRDRGLGYGYTF.

The chain recombines TRBV15 with TRBJ2-7; 7 bases fit TRBD2. Germline V gene data show CDR1 as LNHNV and CDR2 as YYDKDF (reference sequence). The CDR3 totals 15 residues. The V and J ends lost 2 bases and 4 bases, in that order; junction bases with no gene match: 8. CDR3 in amino acids: CATSRSGVNQYEQYF. The CDR3 nucleotides read TGTGCCACCAGCAGAAGCGGGGTGAACCAATACGAGCAGTACTTC.

This clone was seen more than once but under ten times. An end of the junction does not agree with germline; a read error may underlie this. This rearrangement joins TRBV7-7 to TRBJ2-5, with 7 bases lining up with TRBD2. TRBJ2-7 explains the end of the DNA better; the J call may be wrong. The length of the CDR3 is 13 residues. From germline, CDR1 is SSHAT and CDR2 FNYEAQ (reference sequence). DNA of the CDR3: TGTGCTAGCAGCTTAGGACTAGTAGCCGAGCAGTACTTC. This codes for CASSLGLVAEQYF.

This sequence joins TRBV5-4 and TRBJ2-5; 9 nucleotides line up with TRBD1. This CDR3 comprises 16 residues. CDR1 is SGHNT and CDR2 is YYREEE in the germline V gene (reference sequence). J gave up 4 bases and V 4 bases, and 11 bases lay outside the gene matches. CDR3 in amino acids: CASSPTDRGIGETQYF. CDR3 in DNA: TGTGCCAGCAGCCCAACGGACAGGGGAATAGGAGAGACCCAGTACTTC.

This chain connects TRBV5-1 to TRBJ2-7; 8 bases align to TRBD1. With 5 bases clipped from V and 0 bases from J, the junction kept 4 bases outside the gene matches. The CDR3 loop spans 14 amino acids. Germline V gene sequence: CDR1 SGHRS, CDR2 YFSETQ. CDR3 DNA: TGCGCCAGCAGTTCCACAGGGGGCTCCTACGAGCAGTACTTC. This sequence encodes CASSSTGGSYEQYF.

V is TRBV5-1 and J is TRBJ2-3; possibly TRBD1 for D (5 bases). The V and J ends lost 0 bases and 5 bases respectively, with 16 bases between them. There are 16 residues in the CDR3. CDR1 is SGHRS and CDR2 is YFSETQ in the germline V gene. CDR3 nucleotide sequence: TGCGCCAGCAGCTTGGAGGACACCCTAATGGTAGATACGCAGTATTTT. It specifies CASSLEDTLMVDTQYF.

This clone is a singleton in its sample. This chain uses TRBV7-7 with TRBJ2-1, with TRBD2 identical over 11 bases. The V gene's germline CDR1 is SSHAT and CDR2 FNYEAQ (reference sequence). This CDR3 contains 13 residues. CDR3 loop: CASSRLAGNEQFF. In nucleotides, the CDR3 is TGTGCTAGCTCTCGACTAGCGGGAAATGAGCAGTTCTTC.

This clone was recorded only once. The rearrangement joins TRBV18 to TRBJ2-1; 7 nucleotides agree with TRBD2. The CDR3 loop spans 17 amino acids. CDR1 and CDR2 from the germline V gene are KGHSH and LQKENI. The trim removed 3 bases at V and 3 bases at J, leaving 11 bases unmatched. The CDR3 is CASSPLPAGVFYNEQFF. The CDR3 bases are TGTGCCAGCTCACCCCTACCGGCGGGAGTTTTCTACAATGAGCAGTTCTTC.

This clone was observed a few times. V and J are TRBV19 and TRBJ1-4; D unresolved. V shed 5 bases and J shed 7 bases, with 11 bases lying between them. The CDR3 has 13 amino acids. The germline V gene has CDR1 LNHDA and CDR2 SQIVND (reference sequence). CDR3 sequence reads: CASSRVGGEKLFF. In DNA form, the CDR3 reads TGTGCCAGTAGTCGGGTAGGTGGTGAAAAACTGTTTTTT.

On this clone: This sample includes further DNA sequences coding for the same CDR3. The chain has TRBV29-1 and TRBJ2-7, with no clear D. V lost 6 bases, J lost 6 bases, and 12 bases lay in between. The CDR3 length is 11 residues. Looked up from germline, CDR1 is SQVTM and CDR2 is ANQGSEA. The CDR3 bases are TGCAGCGTCGTCTCGCGGAGCGAGCAGTACTTC. Amino acid sequence: CSVVSRSEQYF.

The chain has TRBV30 and TRBJ1-2, with 7 bases that match TRBD1. In germline, CDR1 is GTSNPN, CDR2 SVGIG (reference sequence). Trimming cost V 0 bases and J 6 bases; bases outside gene matches: 4. The CDR3 covers 13 residues. The CDR3 sequence is CAWSVRGGNGYTF. The CDR3 bases are TGTGCCTGGAGTGTCAGGGGGGGGAATGGCTACACCTTC.

The table lists this clone with a few counts. The chain uses TRBV12-5 and TRBJ2-7; 9 bases map to TRBD2. Trimming took 7 bases from V and 1 from J; bases not matched to a gene: 5. This CDR3 contains 14 residues. Germline V gene lookup returns CDR1 LGHNT and CDR2 FRNRAP. The CDR3 bases are TGTGCTAGTGCCCGGACTAGCGATTCCTACGAGCAGTACTTC. This gives the protein CASARTSDSYEQYF.

This chain joins TRBV5-6 and TRBJ2-3; D assignment may be TRBD1 or TRBD2 (6 bases each). This CDR3 spans 12 amino acids. V lost 9 bases and J lost 6, with 14 bases in between. Germline CDR1 reads SGHDT; CDR2 reads YYEEEE. As DNA, the CDR3 is TGTGCCACCGGGGGCAGAGCGGATACGCAGTATTTT. Translating gives CATGGRADTQYF.

As concerns this clone: At one boundary the junction diverges from the germline segment, which might be a read error. The chain recombines TRBV5-6 with TRBJ1-1, with 9 bases identical to TRBD1. The germline V gene has CDR1 SGHDT and CDR2 YYEEEE. CDR3 length equals 16 residues. CDR3 DNA: TGTGCCAGCAGTTTGGTTATAGACAGGGGGGACACTGAAGCTTTCTTT. It specifies CASSLVIDRGDTEAFF.

The chain combines TRBV7-2 with TRBJ2-3, with 11 bases matching TRBD2. The ends lost 4 bases at V and 5 bases at J; junction bases unmatched: 2. Germline assignment: CDR1 SGHTA and CDR2 FQGNSA. This CDR3 has 14 residues. The CDR3: CASSWGTSGDTQYF. The CDR3 nucleotides are TGTGCCAGCAGCTGGGGGACTAGCGGAGATACGCAGTATTTT.

The chain is built from TRBV5-8 and TRBJ1-5, with a tentative D call TRBD1 (5 bases). The length of the CDR3 is 18 residues. The V end was cut by 1 base, the J end by 2 bases, with 19 bases between. Germline V gene sequence: CDR1 SGHTS, CDR2 YDEGEE. The CDR3 nucleotides are TGTGCCAGCAGCTTGTACGGCCTTAGGGGAAGTGGCAATCAGCCCCAGCATTTT. The encoded protein is CASSLYGLRGSGNQPQHF.

The CDR3 sequence: CASSPGGANTGELFF. The CDR3 DNA follows: TGCGCCAGCAGCCCAGGCGGGGCGAACACCGGGGAGCTGTTTTTT. The V gene is TRBV5-1, the J gene TRBJ2-2; a possible D gene is TRBD2 (6 bases). Germline V gene sequence: CDR1 SGHRS, CDR2 YFSETQ. V was shortened by 4 bases and J by 0 bases, with 10 bases between the two germline ends. This CDR3 spans 15 amino acids.

The chain has TRBV4-1 and TRBJ2-1, with D unresolved. Germline V lookup: CDR1 MGHRA, CDR2 YSYEKL. Trimming removed 3 bases from V and 6 bases from J, with 3 bases in between. The CDR3 has 11 amino acids. CDR3 DNA: TGCGCCAGCAGCCACTCCAATGAGCAGTTCTTC. Its protein product is CASSHSNEQFF.

The CDR3 is CASSERGQANTEAFF. Here the CDR3 DNA reads TGTGCCAGCAGCGAACGGGGACAGGCGAACACTGAAGCTTTCTTT. The chain recombines TRBV11-3 with TRBJ1-1; 8 bases agree with TRBD1. The CDR3 is 15 residues long. In germline, CDR1 is SGHNT, CDR2 YENEEA. The V and J ends lost 5 bases and 1 base, in that order; junction bases with no gene match: 6.

The chain recombines TRBV15 with TRBJ1-5; 7 bases are shared with TRBD1. The CDR3 runs 14 residues. The V gene's germline CDR1 is LNHNV and CDR2 YYDKDF (reference sequence). With 5 bases clipped from V and 5 bases from J, the junction kept 6 bases outside the gene matches. Here the CDR3 reads CATSAKQGYQPQHF. The CDR3 DNA sequence: TGTGCCACCAGCGCTAAACAGGGGTATCAGCCCCAGCATTTT. The complete variable domain, with remaining parts taken from reference TRBV15 and TRBJ1-5, reads DAMVIQNPRYQVTQFGKPVTLSCSQTLNHNVMYWYQQKSSQAPKLLFHYYDKDFNNEADTPDNFQSRRPNTSFCFLDIRSPGLGDTAMYLCATSAKQGYQPQHFGDGTRLSIL.

The chain joins TRBV4-1 to TRBJ1-2, with D possibly TRBD1 on 5 matching bases. V was pared by 6 bases and J by 5 bases, with 16 bases between. CDR3 length: 14 amino acids. In germline, CDR1 is MGHRA, CDR2 YSYEKL. The CDR3 region is CASRPSRRGYGYTF. CDR3 nucleotide sequence: TGCGCCAGCAGACCTTCCAGGAGGGGATATGGCTACACCTTC.

The chain combines TRBV6-5 with TRBJ1-1; 7 nucleotides match TRBD1. The germline gives CDR1 MNHEY, CDR2 SVGAGI. With 10 bases clipped from V and 1 base from J, the junction kept 6 bases outside the gene matches. The CDR3 consists of 13 residues. The CDR3 nucleotides are TGTGCCACCGCTCGACAGGGGAACACTGAAGCTTTCTTT. Protein: CATARQGNTEAFF.